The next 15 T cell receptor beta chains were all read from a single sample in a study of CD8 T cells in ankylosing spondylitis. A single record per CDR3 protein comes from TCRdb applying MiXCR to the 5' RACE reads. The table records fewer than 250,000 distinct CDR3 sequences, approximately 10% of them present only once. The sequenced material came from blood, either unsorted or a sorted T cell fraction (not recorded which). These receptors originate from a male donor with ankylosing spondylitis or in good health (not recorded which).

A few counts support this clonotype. This CDR3 reads CASSSGTGEPDYEQYF. CDR3 nucleotide sequence: TGTGCCAGCAGCTCCGGGACAGGTGAACCGGACTACGAGCAGTACTTC. The V and J genes are TRBV6-2 or TRBV6-3 and TRBJ2-7; TRBD1 agrees at 8 bases. This CDR3 contains 16 residues. Germline CDR1 MNHEY, CDR2 SVGEGT. V shed 6 bases, J shed 3 bases, and the junction held 13 bases outside the gene matches.

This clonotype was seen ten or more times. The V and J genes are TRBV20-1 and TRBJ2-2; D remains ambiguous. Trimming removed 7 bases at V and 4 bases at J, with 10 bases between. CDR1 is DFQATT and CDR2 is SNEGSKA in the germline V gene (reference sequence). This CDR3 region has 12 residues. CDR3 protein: CSVARTTGELFF. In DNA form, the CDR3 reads TGCAGTGTCGCACGTACCACCGGGGAGCTGTTTTTT.

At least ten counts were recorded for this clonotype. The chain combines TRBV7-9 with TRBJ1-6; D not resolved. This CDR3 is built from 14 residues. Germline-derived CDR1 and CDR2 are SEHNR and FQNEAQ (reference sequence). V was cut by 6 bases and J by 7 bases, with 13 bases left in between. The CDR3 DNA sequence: TGTGCCAGCAGATCCCTCGAGGCAAATTCACCCCTCCACTTT. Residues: CASRSLEANSPLHF.

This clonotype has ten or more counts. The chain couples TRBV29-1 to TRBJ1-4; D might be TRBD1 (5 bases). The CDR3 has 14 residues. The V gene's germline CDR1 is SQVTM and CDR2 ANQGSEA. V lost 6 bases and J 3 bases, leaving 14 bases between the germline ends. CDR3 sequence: CSVASGASNEKLFF. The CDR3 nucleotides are TGCAGCGTGGCCAGCGGGGCCTCTAATGAAAAACTGTTTTTT.

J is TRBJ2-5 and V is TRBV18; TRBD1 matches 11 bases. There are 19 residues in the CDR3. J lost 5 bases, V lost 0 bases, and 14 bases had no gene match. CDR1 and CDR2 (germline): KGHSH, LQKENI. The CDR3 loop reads CASSPPRDRGTFFRETQYF. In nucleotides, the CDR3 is TGTGCCAGCTCACCACCGCGGGACAGGGGGACATTTTTCCGCGAGACCCAGTACTTC.

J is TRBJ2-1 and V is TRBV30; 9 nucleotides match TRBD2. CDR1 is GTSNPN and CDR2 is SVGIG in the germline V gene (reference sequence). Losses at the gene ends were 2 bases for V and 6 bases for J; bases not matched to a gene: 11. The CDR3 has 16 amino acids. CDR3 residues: CAWSWLAGATLNEQFF. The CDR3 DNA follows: TGTGCCTGGAGTTGGTTAGCGGGAGCGACTCTCAATGAGCAGTTCTTC.

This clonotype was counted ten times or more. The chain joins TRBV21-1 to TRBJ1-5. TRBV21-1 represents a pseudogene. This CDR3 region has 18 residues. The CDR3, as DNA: TGTGCCAGCAGCAAAGGCGGGATTCGGGGGAGTAGCAATCAGCCCCAGCATTTT. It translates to CASSKGGIRGSSNQPQHF.

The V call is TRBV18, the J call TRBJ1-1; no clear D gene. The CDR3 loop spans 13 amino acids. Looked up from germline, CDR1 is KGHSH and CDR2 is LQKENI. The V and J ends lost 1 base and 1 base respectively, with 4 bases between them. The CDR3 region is CASSPLQNTEAFF. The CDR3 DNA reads TGTGCCAGCTCACCACTCCAGAACACTGAAGCTTTCTTT.

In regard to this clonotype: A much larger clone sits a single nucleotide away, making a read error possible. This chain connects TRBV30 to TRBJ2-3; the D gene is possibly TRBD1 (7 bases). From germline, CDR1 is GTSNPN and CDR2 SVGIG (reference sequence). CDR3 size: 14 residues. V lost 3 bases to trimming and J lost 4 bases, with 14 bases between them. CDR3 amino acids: CAWRGQSSADTQYF. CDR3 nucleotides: TGTGCCTGGAGGGGACAGTCTAGCGCAGATACGCAGTATTTT.

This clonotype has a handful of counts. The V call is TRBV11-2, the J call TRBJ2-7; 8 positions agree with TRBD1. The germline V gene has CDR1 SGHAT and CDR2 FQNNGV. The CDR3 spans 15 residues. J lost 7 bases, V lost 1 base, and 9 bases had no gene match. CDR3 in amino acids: CASSLGGQGWGEQYF. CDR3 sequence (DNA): TGTGCCAGCAGCTTAGGAGGACAGGGCTGGGGAGAGCAGTACTTC.

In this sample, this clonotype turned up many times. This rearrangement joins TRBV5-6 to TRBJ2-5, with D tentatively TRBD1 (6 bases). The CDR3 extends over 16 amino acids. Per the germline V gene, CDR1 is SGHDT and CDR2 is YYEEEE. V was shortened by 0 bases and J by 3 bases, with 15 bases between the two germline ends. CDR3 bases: TGTGCCAGCAGCTTGGGGGGGCCGGGGCCCGAAGAGACCCAGTACTTC. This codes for CASSLGGPGPEETQYF.

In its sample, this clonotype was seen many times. In DNA, the CDR3 is TGTGCCAGCAGCTCGAGTCCCGGGACAGGGGGTCATCAGCCCCAGCATTTT. Translating gives CASSSSPGTGGHQPQHF. The rearrangement uses TRBV5-5 and TRBJ1-5; TRBD1 matches at 11 bases. CDR1 SGHKS and CDR2 YYEKEE come from the germline V gene (reference sequence). Trimming removed 3 bases from V and 5 bases from J; junction bases left unmatched: 10. The length of the CDR3 is 17 residues.

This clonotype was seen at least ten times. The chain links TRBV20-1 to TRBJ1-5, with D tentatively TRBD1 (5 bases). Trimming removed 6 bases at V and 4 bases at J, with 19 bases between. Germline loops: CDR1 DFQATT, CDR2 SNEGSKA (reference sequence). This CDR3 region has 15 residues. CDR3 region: CSALRAGGGNQPQHF. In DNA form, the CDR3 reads TGCAGTGCCTTAAGGGCGGGGGGAGGGAATCAGCCCCAGCATTTT.

This CDR3 is CASSYFPFGGDTQYF. CDR3 DNA: TGTGCCAGCAGCTATTTCCCCTTCGGGGGAGATACGCAGTATTTT. V gene TRBV11-2 combines with J gene TRBJ2-3, with D perhaps matching TRBD2 (6 bases). Trimming pared 4 bases from V and 5 bases from J, leaving 16 bases between. Looked up from germline, CDR1 is SGHAT and CDR2 is FQNNGV. There are 15 residues in the CDR3.

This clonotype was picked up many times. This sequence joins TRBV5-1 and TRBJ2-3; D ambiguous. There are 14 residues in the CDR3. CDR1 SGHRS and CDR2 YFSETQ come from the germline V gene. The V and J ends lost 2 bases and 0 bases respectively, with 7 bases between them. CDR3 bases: TGCGCCAGCAGCTTCCGCGCTAGCACAGATACGCAGTATTTT. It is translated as CASSFRASTDTQYF.